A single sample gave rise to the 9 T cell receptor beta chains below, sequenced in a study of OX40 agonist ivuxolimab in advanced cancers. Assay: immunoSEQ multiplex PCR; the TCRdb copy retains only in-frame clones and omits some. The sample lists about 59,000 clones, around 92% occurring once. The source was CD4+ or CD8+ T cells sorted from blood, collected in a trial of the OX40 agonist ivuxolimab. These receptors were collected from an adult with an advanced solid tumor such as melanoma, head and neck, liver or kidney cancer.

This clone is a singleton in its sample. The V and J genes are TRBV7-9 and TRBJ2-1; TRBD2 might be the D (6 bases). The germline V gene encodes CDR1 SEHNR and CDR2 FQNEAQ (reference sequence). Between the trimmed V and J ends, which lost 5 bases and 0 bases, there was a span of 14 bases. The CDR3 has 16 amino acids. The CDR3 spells CASSPRDSSSYNEQFF. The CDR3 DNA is TGTGCCAGCAGCCCGCGGGACTCGAGCTCCTACAATGAGCAGTTCTTC.

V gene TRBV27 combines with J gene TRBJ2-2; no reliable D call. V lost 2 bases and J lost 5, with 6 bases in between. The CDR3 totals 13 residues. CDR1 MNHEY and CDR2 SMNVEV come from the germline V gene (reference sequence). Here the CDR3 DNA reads TGTGCCAGCAGTTTAGTAAGGACCGGGGAGCTGTTTTTT. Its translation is CASSLVRTGELFF.

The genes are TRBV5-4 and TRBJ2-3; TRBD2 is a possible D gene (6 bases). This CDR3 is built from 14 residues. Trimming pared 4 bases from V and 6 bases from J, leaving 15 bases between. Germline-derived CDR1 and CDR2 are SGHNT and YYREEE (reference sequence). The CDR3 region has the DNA TGTGCCAGCAGCCCAGAACGGGCGGGGGATACGCAGTATTTT. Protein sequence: CASSPERAGDTQYF.

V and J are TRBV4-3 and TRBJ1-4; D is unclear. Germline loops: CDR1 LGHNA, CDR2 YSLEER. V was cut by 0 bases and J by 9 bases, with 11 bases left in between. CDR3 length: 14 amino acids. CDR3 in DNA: TGCGCCAGCAGCCAAGATAGAGTGGGCCAAAAACTGTTTTTT. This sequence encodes CASSQDRVGQKLFF.

The DNA of the CDR3 is TGTGCCTGGATAGGTTTAAGCAATGAGCAGTTCTTC. Translating it yields CAWIGLSNEQFF. This rearrangement joins TRBV30 to TRBJ2-1, with no clear D. The germline V gene has CDR1 GTSNPN and CDR2 SVGIG (reference sequence). V lost 4 bases, J lost 6 bases, and 10 bases lay in between. The CDR3 length is 12 residues.

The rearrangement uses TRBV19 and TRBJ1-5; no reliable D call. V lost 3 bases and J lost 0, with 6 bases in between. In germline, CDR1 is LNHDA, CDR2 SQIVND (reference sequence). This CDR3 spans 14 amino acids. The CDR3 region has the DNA TGTGCCAGTAGTATTGGTTATAGCAATCAGCCCCAGCATTTT. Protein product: CASSIGYSNQPQHF.

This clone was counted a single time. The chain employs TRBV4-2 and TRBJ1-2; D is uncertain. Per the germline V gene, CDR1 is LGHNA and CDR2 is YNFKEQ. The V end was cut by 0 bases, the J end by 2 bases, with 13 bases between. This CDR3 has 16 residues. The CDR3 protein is CASSQELGYSNYGYTF. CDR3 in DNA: TGTGCCAGCAGCCAAGAGTTGGGCTATTCCAACTATGGCTACACCTTC.

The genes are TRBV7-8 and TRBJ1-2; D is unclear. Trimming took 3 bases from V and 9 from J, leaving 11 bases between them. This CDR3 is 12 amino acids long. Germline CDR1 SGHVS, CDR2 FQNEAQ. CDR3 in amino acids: CASSLALYSYTF. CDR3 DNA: TGTGCCAGCAGCTTGGCACTGTATAGCTACACCTTC.

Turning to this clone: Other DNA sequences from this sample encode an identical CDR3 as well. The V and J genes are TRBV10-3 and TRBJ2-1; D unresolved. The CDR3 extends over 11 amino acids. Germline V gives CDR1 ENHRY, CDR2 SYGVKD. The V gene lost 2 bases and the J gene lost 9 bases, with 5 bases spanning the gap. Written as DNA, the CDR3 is TGTGCCATCAGTGAGGGGCTTGAGCAGTTCTTC. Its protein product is CAISEGLEQFF.